This note documents a single T cell receptor (beta chain) sequence. Its antigen is currently unknown. This record belongs to a study of spatial heterogeneity in lung cancer. About the research overall: Tumor regions showed TCR transcript counts that correlated strongly with a T cell module score from matched bulk RNA-seq. Each distinct TCR and UMI combination averaged more than ten appearances in raw reads. Study-level findings and limits: Expanded alpha and beta TCR counts within tumors tracked tumor mutation counts. Ubiquitous and regional nonsynonymous mutation counts were tracked by ubiquitous and regional expanded TCR counts, respectively.

The CDR3 has 14 residues. Germline CDR1 DFQATT, CDR2 SNEGSKA (reference sequence). J gave up 5 bases and V 6 bases, and 11 bases lay outside the gene matches. TCRdb recomputed calls from the 5' RACE reads with MiXCR, one row per CDR3 protein. This table holds approximately 5,000 distinct CDR3 sequences, approximately 31% found once. Time point here: sample taken at primary tumor resection. The input for sequencing was lung tumor tissue, taken at surgery. The sequence came from a female donor with early-stage non-small cell lung cancer. This sequence joins TRBV20-1 and TRBJ2-7; 9 bases fit TRBD1. CDR3 in amino acids: CSATPDRGSNEQYF. CDR3 coding DNA: TGCAGTGCAACCCCGGACAGGGGAAGCAACGAGCAGTACTTC.